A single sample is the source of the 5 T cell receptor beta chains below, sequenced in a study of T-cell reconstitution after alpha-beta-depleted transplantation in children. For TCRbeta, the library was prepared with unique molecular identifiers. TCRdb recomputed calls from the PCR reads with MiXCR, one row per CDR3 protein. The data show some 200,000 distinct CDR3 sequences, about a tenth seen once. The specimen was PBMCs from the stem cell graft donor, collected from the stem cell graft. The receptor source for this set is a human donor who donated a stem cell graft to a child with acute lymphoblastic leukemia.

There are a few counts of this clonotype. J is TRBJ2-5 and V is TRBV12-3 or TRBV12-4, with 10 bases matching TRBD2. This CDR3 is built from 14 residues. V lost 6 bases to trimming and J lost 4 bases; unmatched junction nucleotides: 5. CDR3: CASSGTSVRETQYF. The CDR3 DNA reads TGTGCCAGCAGCGGGACTAGCGTGAGAGAGACCCAGTACTTC.

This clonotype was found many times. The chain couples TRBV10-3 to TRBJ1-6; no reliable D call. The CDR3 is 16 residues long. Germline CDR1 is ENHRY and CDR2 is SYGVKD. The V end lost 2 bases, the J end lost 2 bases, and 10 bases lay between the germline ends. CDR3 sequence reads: CAISEEGGTYNSPLHF. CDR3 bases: TGTGCCATCAGTGAGGAGGGAGGGACCTATAATTCACCCCTCCACTTT.

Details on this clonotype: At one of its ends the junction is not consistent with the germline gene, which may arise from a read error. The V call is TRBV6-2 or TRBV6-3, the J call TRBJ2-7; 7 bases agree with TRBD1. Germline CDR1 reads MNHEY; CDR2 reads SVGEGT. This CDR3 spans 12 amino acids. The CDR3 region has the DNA TGTGCCAGCAGTTCCCGAGGGGGCAAGGGGGACTTC. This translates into CASSSRGGKGDF.

CDR3 coding DNA: TGTGCCAGCAGCGTATCGCGGGGGACGGGGAAAGAGACCCAGTACTTC. This encodes CASSVSRGTGKETQYF. The V and J genes are TRBV9 and TRBJ2-5, with 7 nucleotides matching TRBD2. Losses at the gene ends were 1 base for V and 3 bases for J; bases not matched to a gene: 9. This CDR3 is 16 amino acids long. Germline-derived CDR1 and CDR2 are SGDLS and YYNGEE. Supplemented by reference TRBV9 and TRBJ2-5, the full variable domain reads DSGVTQTPKHLITATGQRVTLRCSPRSGDLSVYWYQQSLDQGLQFLIQYYNGEERAKGNILERFSAQQFPDLHSELNLSSLELGDSALYFCASSVSRGTGKETQYFGPGTRLLVL.

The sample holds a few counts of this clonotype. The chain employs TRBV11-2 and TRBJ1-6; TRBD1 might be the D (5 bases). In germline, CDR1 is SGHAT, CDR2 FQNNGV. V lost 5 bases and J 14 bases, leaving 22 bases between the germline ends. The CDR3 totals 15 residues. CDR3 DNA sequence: TGTGCCAGCAGCACCAGTAGGGGACGGGGTTGGGCCCTCCACTTT. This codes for CASSTSRGRGWALHF.